The 26 T cell receptor beta chains in this list originate from one sample, sequenced in a study of T cell repertoires in cytomegalovirus infection. A single record per CDR3 protein comes from TCRdb applying MiXCR to the reads. The repertoire holds approximately 990,000 distinct CDR3 sequences, around 30% seen once, with more than 13% in the top ten. No antigens are known for them. This sample comprised cultured CD8+ T cells from PBMCs, obtained from culture after CMV antigen stimulation. The receptors were sampled from a human donor in good health (CMV status not recorded). Some clones in this sample may be carry-over from other donors' samples.

J is TRBJ2-1 and V is TRBV6-6; D is ambiguous. CDR1 and CDR2 from the germline V gene are MNHNY and SVGAGI (reference sequence). There are 14 residues in the CDR3. Trimming pared 3 bases from V and 6 bases from J, leaving 12 bases between. The CDR3 region is CASSYLASGNEQFF. Written as DNA, the CDR3 is TGTGCCAGCAGTTATTTGGCCTCTGGCAATGAGCAGTTCTTC.

Only a few counts were recorded for this clonotype. V and J are TRBV12-3 or TRBV12-4 and TRBJ2-7, with D possibly TRBD1 on 6 matching bases. The CDR3 contains 14 residues. V lost 6 bases and J 5 bases, leaving 17 bases between the germline ends. CDR3 DNA: TGTGCCAGCAGCCCCGGACAGTCCCCGAACGAGCAGTACTTC. Translating it yields CASSPGQSPNEQYF.

This clonotype was observed at least ten times. CDR3 loop: CASSSQGVETQYF. CDR3 DNA: TGTGCCAGCAGTTCGCAGGGTGTAGAGACCCAGTACTTC. The chain combines TRBV12-3 or TRBV12-4 with TRBJ2-5; TRBD1 is a possible D gene (5 bases). Deletions cut 4 bases from V and 4 bases from J, with 10 bases between. The CDR3 totals 13 residues.

The J gene is TRBJ1-4, the V gene TRBV6-1; 7 nucleotides match TRBD1. This CDR3 has 19 amino acids. Germline trimming cut 3 bases from V and 0 bases from J; bases unmatched to any gene: 13. The germline CDR1 and CDR2 sequences are MNHNS and SASEGT. This CDR3 reads CASSEFGTAEVATNEKLFF. CDR3 DNA: TGTGCCAGCAGTGAGTTCGGGACAGCCGAAGTTGCAACTAATGAAAAACTGTTTTTT.

The table lists this clonotype with many counts. The chain employs TRBV6-2 or TRBV6-3 and TRBJ1-1; D gene uncertain. Between the trimmed V and J ends, which lost 4 bases and 0 bases, there was a span of 9 bases. The CDR3 has 14 amino acids. CDR1 MNHEY and CDR2 SVGEGT come from the germline V gene. For the CDR3, the DNA is TGTGCCAGCAGTTTCTTACAGCTGAACACTGAAGCTTTCTTT. Residues: CASSFLQLNTEAFF.

The chain combines TRBV29-1 with TRBJ1-1; perhaps TRBD1 as D (5 bases). V was trimmed by 7 bases and J by 0 bases, leaving 12 bases between them. From germline, CDR1 is SQVTM and CDR2 ANQGSEA. There are 13 residues in the CDR3. The CDR3 bases are TGCAGCGCCGGAGGACAACTGAACACTGAAGCTTTCTTT. It is translated as CSAGGQLNTEAFF.

The chain uses TRBV9 and TRBJ1-2; 8 bases match TRBD1. The germline CDR1 and CDR2 sequences are SGDLS and YYNGEE. The trim removed 3 bases at V and 2 bases at J, leaving 6 bases unmatched. The CDR3 is 15 residues long. CDR3 bases: TGTGCCAGCAGCGAGGGAGGACAGGGCAACTATGGCTACACCTTC. Translated, it gives CASSEGGQGNYGYTF. Drawing the rest from reference TRBV9 and TRBJ1-2, the complete variable domain is DSGVTQTPKHLITATGQRVTLRCSPRSGDLSVYWYQQSLDQGLQFLIQYYNGEERAKGNILERFSAQQFPDLHSELNLSSLELGDSALYFCASSEGGQGNYGYTFGSGTRLTVV.

J is TRBJ2-2 and V is TRBV6-6; D not resolved. The CDR3 contains 11 residues. The germline CDR1 and CDR2 sequences are MNHNY and SVGAGI (reference sequence). The ends were cut back, 0 bases at V and 12 bases at J, with 5 bases in the middle. CDR3 sequence (DNA): TGTGCCAGCAGTTACTCTGGGCAGCTGTTTTTT. Encoded protein: CASSYSGQLFF.

This clonotype was detected a few times. The rearrangement joins TRBV7-9 to TRBJ2-1; D is possibly TRBD1 (6 bases). Trimming shortened V by 5 bases and J by 9 bases, and 23 bases separated the two germline ends. Germline V gene data show CDR1 as SEHNR and CDR2 as FQNEAQ (reference sequence). There are 16 residues in the CDR3. CDR3: CASSLAIPPLQGEQFF. The CDR3 DNA sequence: TGTGCCAGCAGCCTGGCGATTCCTCCCCTACAGGGTGAGCAGTTCTTC.

The chain carries TRBV6-5 and TRBJ2-7; the D is unclear. V lost 5 bases, J lost 2 bases, and 22 bases lay in between. Germline CDR1 and CDR2: MNHEY and SVGAGI. The length of the CDR3 is 17 residues. The CDR3 nucleotides are TGTGCCAGCAGTCCACACCCCTCCTACATCGGCACCTACGAGCAGTACTTC. It yields the protein CASSPHPSYIGTYEQYF.

The V call is TRBV7-2, the J call TRBJ1-2, with a tentative D call TRBD1 (5 bases). The CDR3 consists of 19 residues. V was shortened by 5 bases and J by 8 bases, with 33 bases between the two germline ends. The germline CDR1 and CDR2 sequences are SGHTA and FQGNSA. Here the CDR3 reads CASSPYGQGPYYGVVGYTF. CDR3 nucleotides: TGTGCCAGCAGCCCGTATGGGCAGGGACCGTACTACGGCGTCGTCGGCTACACCTTC.

This clonotype came up a few times. V gene TRBV11-2 combines with J gene TRBJ2-7; 10 positions match TRBD1. CDR1 SGHAT and CDR2 FQNNGV come from the germline V gene. V lost 4 bases, J lost 1 base, and 7 bases stayed unmatched. CDR3 length equals 16 residues. The CDR3 here is CASSYRQGAASYEQYF. In DNA, the CDR3 is TGTGCCAGCAGCTACAGACAGGGGGCAGCGTCCTACGAGCAGTACTTC. Drawing the rest from reference TRBV11-2 and TRBJ2-7, the complete variable domain is EAGVAQSPRYKIIEKRQSVAFWCNPISGHATLYWYQQILGQGPKLLIQFQNNGVVDDSQLPKDRFSAERLKGVDSTLKIQPAKLEDSAVYLCASSYRQGAASYEQYFGPGTRLTVT.

This clonotype was counted only a few times. The CDR3 DNA is TGTGCCAGCAGGGGACAGGGGGCTAACTATGGCTACACCTTC. Its protein product is CASRGQGANYGYTF. The J gene is TRBJ1-2, the V gene TRBV12-3 or TRBV12-4; 11 bases fit TRBD1. With 6 bases clipped from V and 0 bases from J, the junction kept 0 bases outside the gene matches. This CDR3 region has 14 residues.

J is TRBJ2-1 and V is TRBV6-5; possibly TRBD2 for D (6 bases). CDR1 is MNHEY and CDR2 is SVGAGI in the germline V gene. The CDR3 extends over 12 amino acids. V shed 6 bases and J shed 8 bases, with 11 bases lying between them. DNA of the CDR3: TGTGCCAGCAGGGTCTCGGGGGATGAGCAGTTCTTC. Encoded protein: CASRVSGDEQFF.

J is TRBJ2-2 and V is TRBV5-6, with D tentatively TRBD1 (5 bases). Germline V CDR1 and CDR2: SGHDT, YYEEEE. V lost 3 bases, J lost 0 bases, and 12 bases lay in between. The CDR3 is 16 residues long. CDR3 in amino acids: CASSYPGPTNTGELFF. CDR3 coding DNA: TGTGCCAGCAGCTACCCAGGGCCCACGAACACCGGGGAGCTGTTTTTT.

The chain combines TRBV20-1 with TRBJ1-1; 10 nucleotides line up with TRBD1. V was clipped by 6 bases and J by 10 bases; unmatched bases: 14. CDR3 size: 14 residues. CDR1 is DFQATT, CDR2 SNEGSKA, per germline (reference sequence). CDR3 DNA: TGCAGTGCGCGGACAGGGGGACCCGGTTTCGGAGCTTTCTTT. Protein sequence: CSARTGGPGFGAFF.

A few counts support this clonotype. The chain is built from TRBV7-6 and TRBJ1-3; tentative D call: TRBD1 (6 bases). The CDR3 is 19 amino acids. Germline loops: CDR1 SGHVS, CDR2 FNYEAQ. Trimming cost V 1 base and J 7 bases, with 26 bases left between them. This chain's CDR3 is CASSLEGSWGASSGNTIYF. DNA for the CDR3: TGTGCCAGCAGCTTAGAGGGATCCTGGGGGGCTTCATCGGGGAACACCATATATTTT.

This clonotype was seen at least ten times. The chain uses TRBV11-1 and TRBJ2-3, with D perhaps given as TRBD1 or TRBD2 (7 bases each). The CDR3 is made up of 15 amino acids. Trimming removed 1 base from V and 4 bases from J, with 12 bases in between. Germline V gene data show CDR1 as SGHAT and CDR2 as FQDESV (reference sequence). The CDR3 loop is CASSLEGRGPDTQYF. The CDR3 nucleotides read TGTGCCAGCAGCTTAGAAGGGAGGGGGCCAGATACGCAGTATTTT.

This clonotype was counted only a few times. This chain links TRBV19 with TRBJ2-4; tentative D call: TRBD2 (5 bases). CDR1 is LNHDA, CDR2 SQIVND, per germline (reference sequence). CDR3 length: 15 residues. Trimming removed 6 bases from V and 0 bases from J, with 12 bases in between. CDR3 DNA: TGTGCCAGTAGGGGCCGGGGAATAGCCAAAAACATTCAGTACTTC. Translating gives CASRGRGIAKNIQYF.

This clonotype was counted a few times. This rearrangement joins TRBV7-9 to TRBJ2-1; a possible D gene is TRBD2 (6 bases). The CDR3 length is 16 residues. The germline V and J ends were trimmed by 3 bases and 7 bases, with 19 bases remaining between them. The germline V gene encodes CDR1 SEHNR and CDR2 FQNEAQ (reference sequence). DNA for the CDR3: TGTGCCAGCAGCTTTGAGGAGGGCCAAGCGAGGAATGAGCAGTTCTTC. It translates to CASSFEEGQARNEQFF.

This clonotype showed up just a few times. This chain links TRBV4-1 with TRBJ2-5; D tentatively reads TRBD1 or TRBD2 (6 bases each). This CDR3 contains 17 residues. V was cut by 0 bases and J by 0 bases, with 14 bases left in between. Germline assignment: CDR1 MGHRA and CDR2 YSYEKL. CDR3 in amino acids: CASSQDGGGLYQETQYF. The CDR3 region has the DNA TGCGCCAGCAGCCAAGATGGAGGGGGATTGTACCAAGAGACCCAGTACTTC.

V usage is TRBV20-1 and J usage is TRBJ1-2; D ambiguous. CDR1 and CDR2 from the germline V gene are DFQATT and SNEGSKA (reference sequence). V was shortened by 0 bases and J by 4 bases, with 15 bases between the two germline ends. This CDR3 comprises 15 residues. CDR3 nucleotides: TGCAGTGCTAGAGATCGGGAAGGGATTGGCTATGGCTACACCTTC. As protein: CSARDREGIGYGYTF.

This clonotype was detected only a few times. The V gene is TRBV13, the J gene TRBJ2-6; 11 bases are a match to TRBD2. The CDR3 contains 20 residues. The V segment lost 2 bases and the J segment 0 bases; nucleotides outside the gene matches: 9. Looked up from germline, CDR1 is PRHDT and CDR2 is FYEKMQ (reference sequence). As DNA, the CDR3 is TGTGCCAGCAGCTTACCGGGACTAGCGGCGCCCTTCTCTGGGGCCAACGTCCTGACTTTC. It specifies CASSLPGLAAPFSGANVLTF.

V is TRBV15 and J is TRBJ1-1; D call uncertain. Trimming took off 0 bases at V and 11 bases at J, with 13 bases between the two ends. This CDR3 comprises 13 residues. In germline, CDR1 is LNHNV, CDR2 YYDKDF (reference sequence). Written as DNA, the CDR3 is TGTGCCACCAGCAGAGAGGGCGGCAAAAAGGCTTTCTTT. Protein: CATSREGGKKAFF.

The rearrangement joins TRBV4-1 to TRBJ2-5, with 15 nucleotides matching TRBD2. Trimming removed 1 base from V and 5 bases from J; junction bases left unmatched: 11. Looked up from germline, CDR1 is MGHRA and CDR2 is YSYEKL. The CDR3 totals 19 residues. CDR3 bases: TGCGCCAGCAGCCAAGGAGGGACTAGCGGGAGGCCAGGAATGGAGACCCAGTACTTC. It is translated as CASSQGGTSGRPGMETQYF.

As regards this clonotype: This may be a read error: a much more frequent sequence differs by one nucleotide. The CDR3 DNA follows: TGTGCCAGCAGTTACTCGAGGGTCGGGGAGCTGTTTTTT. Its protein is CASSYSRVGELFF. V gene TRBV6-8 combines with J gene TRBJ2-2; TRBD2 might be the D (5 bases). The CDR3 runs to 13 residues. Deletions cut 0 bases from V and 7 bases from J, with 6 bases between. CDR1 MNHGY and CDR2 SAAAGT come from the germline V gene.